Listed below are T cell receptor beta chains from one sample, sequenced in a study of graft-versus-host responses after intestinal transplantation. Only in-frame clones appear in the TCRdb table, and some are missing; sequencing was by immunoSEQ multiplex PCR. The repertoire has roughly 100,000 clones, 80% to 95% of them found once; the top ten carry 1.2%. The antigens for these receptors are not known. The material sequenced was unstimulated CD8+ T cells sorted from spleen or lymph node cells, taken before intestinal transplant. Receptors originate from a human donor who received an intestinal transplant. Both conserved end residues are part of each CDR3. Each record gives: CDR3 protein, CDR3 DNA, J gene, clone size, D gene, V gene. A D gene is named only where the DNA matches it firmly. Not all rows give a size; the values are once, few, many and, for expanded clones, a class.

CDR3aa: CASSYSRGVYTEAFF
CDR3nt: TGTGCCAGCAGTTACAGCAGGGGAGTTTACACTGAAGCTTTCTTT
j_gene: TRBJ1-1
abundance: few
d_gene: NA
v_gene: TRBV6-5

CDR3aa: CASSYSGYNQPQHF
CDR3nt: TGTGCCAGCAGTTACTCTGGATATAATCAGCCCCAGCATTTT
j_gene: TRBJ1-5
abundance: NA
d_gene: NA
v_gene: TRBV6-6

CDR3aa: CASSYFRGRDTEAFF
CDR3nt: TGTGCCAGCAGTTACTTCAGGGGACGCGACACTGAAGCTTTCTTT
j_gene: TRBJ1-1
abundance: NA
d_gene: NA
v_gene: TRBV6-5

CDR3aa: CASALSRIAYEQYF
CDR3nt: TGTGCTAGTGCCTTGTCCCGGATAGCCTACGAGCAGTACTTC
j_gene: TRBJ2-7
abundance: NA
d_gene: NA
v_gene: TRBV12-5

CDR3aa: CASGQEAFF
CDR3nt: TGTGCCAGCGGACAGGAGGCTTTCTTT
j_gene: TRBJ1-1
abundance: NA
d_gene: TRBD1
v_gene: TRBV2

CDR3aa: CASLCPPWTGPGTDTQYF
CDR3nt: TGTGCCAGCCTCTGCCCCCCTTGGACAGGGCCCGGCACAGATACGCAGTATTTT
j_gene: TRBJ2-3
abundance: NA
d_gene: TRBD1
v_gene: TRBV7-6

CDR3aa: CASSPPFRDRDHYGYTF
CDR3nt: TGTGCCAGCAGCCCTCCATTCCGGGACAGGGACCACTATGGCTACACCTTC
j_gene: TRBJ1-2
abundance: NA
d_gene: TRBD1
v_gene: TRBV4-2

CDR3aa: CASSLGNEQYF
CDR3nt: TGTGCCAGCAGCTTAGGGAACGAGCAGTACTTC
j_gene: TRBJ2-7
abundance: NA
d_gene: NA
v_gene: TRBV5-5

CDR3aa: CASSHTTGGRYEQYF
CDR3nt: TGCGCCAGCAGCCACACGACAGGGGGCCGTTACGAGCAGTACTTC
j_gene: TRBJ2-7
abundance: NA
d_gene: TRBD1
v_gene: TRBV4-1

CDR3aa: CATSRGRDSYEQYF
CDR3nt: TGTGCCACCAGCAGAGGACGTGACTCCTACGAGCAGTACTTC
j_gene: TRBJ2-7
abundance: NA
d_gene: NA
v_gene: TRBV15

CDR3aa: CASSPSTIMNTEAFF
CDR3nt: TGTGCCAGCAGCCCCTCAACAATTATGAACACTGAAGCTTTCTTT
j_gene: TRBJ1-1
abundance: NA
d_gene: NA
v_gene: TRBV27

CDR3aa: CASSPGTLNTEAFF
CDR3nt: TGCGCCAGCAGCCCCGGGACACTGAACACTGAAGCTTTCTTT
j_gene: TRBJ1-1
abundance: NA
d_gene: NA
v_gene: TRBV5-1

CDR3aa: CASSSGITEAFF
CDR3nt: TGTGCCAGCAGTTCGGGGATCACTGAAGCTTTCTTT
j_gene: TRBJ1-1
abundance: NA
d_gene: NA
v_gene: TRBV6-6

CDR3aa: CASSIQGSQPQHF
CDR3nt: TGTGCCAGCAGCATACAGGGAAGTCAGCCCCAGCATTTT
j_gene: TRBJ1-5
abundance: NA
d_gene: NA
v_gene: TRBV5-6

CDR3aa: CASNGLYLEEANTEAFF
CDR3nt: TGTGCCAGCAACGGATTATATTTGGAGGAGGCGAACACTGAAGCTTTCTTT
j_gene: TRBJ1-1
abundance: NA
d_gene: NA
v_gene: TRBV7-9

CDR3aa: CASSPGGAQHF
CDR3nt: TGTGCCAGTAGTCCTGGGGGAGCCCAGCATTTT
j_gene: TRBJ1-5
abundance: few
d_gene: NA
v_gene: TRBV19

CDR3aa: CASSQETRDEKLFF
CDR3nt: TGCGCCAGCAGCCAAGAAACCAGGGATGAAAAACTGTTTTTT
j_gene: TRBJ1-4
abundance: NA
d_gene: NA
v_gene: TRBV4-1

CDR3aa: CASSYPFVEALNYGYTF
CDR3nt: TGTGCCAGCAGCTACCCCTTTGTGGAGGCTTTAAACTATGGCTACACCTTC
j_gene: TRBJ1-2
abundance: NA
d_gene: NA
v_gene: TRBV5-4

CDR3aa: CASSSQGQGSYEQYF
CDR3nt: TGTGCCAGCAGTTCCCAGGGACAGGGGAGCTACGAGCAGTACTTC
j_gene: TRBJ2-7
abundance: NA
d_gene: TRBD1
v_gene: TRBV27

CDR3aa: CASSPGQDLNEQFF
CDR3nt: TGTGCCAGCAGCCCAGGACAGGATCTGAATGAGCAGTTCTTC
j_gene: TRBJ2-1
abundance: NA
d_gene: TRBD1
v_gene: TRBV27

CDR3aa: CASSEVPGRRGYTF
CDR3nt: TGTGCCAGCAGTGAAGTCCCAGGGAGGCGCGGCTACACCTTC
j_gene: TRBJ1-2
abundance: NA
d_gene: NA
v_gene: TRBV2

CDR3aa: CASSDLAGGQETQYF
CDR3nt: TGCGCCAGCAGCGACCTTGCGGGGGGCCAAGAGACCCAGTACTTC
j_gene: TRBJ2-5
abundance: NA
d_gene: TRBD2
v_gene: TRBV5-1

CDR3aa: CASSSILDAGELFF
CDR3nt: TGTGCCAGCAGCTCCATCCTGGACGCCGGGGAGCTGTTTTTT
j_gene: TRBJ2-2
abundance: NA
d_gene: NA
v_gene: TRBV11-2

CDR3aa: CASSLEAENNYGYTF
CDR3nt: TGTGCCAGCAGCTTGGAAGCCGAGAATAACTATGGCTACACCTTC
j_gene: TRBJ1-2
abundance: NA
d_gene: NA
v_gene: TRBV5-5

CDR3aa: CASSLGQAETQYF
CDR3nt: TGTGCCAGCAGTTTGGGACAGGCAGAGACCCAGTACTTC
j_gene: TRBJ2-5
abundance: NA
d_gene: TRBD1
v_gene: TRBV6-6

CDR3aa: CASSLNRARNQPQHF
CDR3nt: TGTGCCAGCTCCCTAAACAGGGCCCGGAATCAGCCCCAGCATTTT
j_gene: TRBJ1-5
abundance: NA
d_gene: NA
v_gene: TRBV2

CDR3aa: CASSLWGGTTEAFF
CDR3nt: TGTGCCAGCAGCTTGTGGGGGGGGACCACTGAAGCTTTCTTT
j_gene: TRBJ1-1
abundance: NA
d_gene: NA
v_gene: TRBV5-8

CDR3aa: CASSPATRTYEQYF
CDR3nt: TGTGCCAGCAGTCCAGCGACTAGAACCTACGAGCAGTACTTC
j_gene: TRBJ2-7
abundance: NA
d_gene: NA
v_gene: TRBV27

CDR3aa: CASSFGPQESYEQYF
CDR3nt: TGTGCCAGCAGCTTTGGACCTCAGGAGAGCTACGAGCAGTACTTC
j_gene: TRBJ2-7
abundance: NA
d_gene: NA
v_gene: TRBV11-2

CDR3aa: CASSLGQYYEQYF
CDR3nt: TGTGCCAGCAGCTTGGGCCAATACTACGAGCAGTACTTC
j_gene: TRBJ2-7
abundance: NA
d_gene: NA
v_gene: TRBV5-6

CDR3aa: CASSLSVGGQPQHF
CDR3nt: TGTGCCAGCAGTTTAAGCGTCGGGGGTCAGCCCCAGCATTTT
j_gene: TRBJ1-5
abundance: NA
d_gene: NA
v_gene: TRBV27

CDR3aa: CASSLVLTVGDTQYF
CDR3nt: TGTGCCAGCAGCTTAGTCTTGACAGTCGGAGATACGCAGTATTTT
j_gene: TRBJ2-3
abundance: NA
d_gene: NA
v_gene: TRBV7-9

CDR3aa: CASSVTPGQGTTEAFF
CDR3nt: TGTGCCAGCAGCGTTACCCCGGGACAGGGCACCACTGAAGCTTTCTTT
j_gene: TRBJ1-1
abundance: NA
d_gene: TRBD1
v_gene: TRBV7-9

CDR3aa: CSPKVAGSNEQFF
CDR3nt: TGCAGCCCTAAGGTAGCGGGGTCCAATGAGCAGTTCTTC
j_gene: TRBJ2-1
abundance: NA
d_gene: TRBD2
v_gene: TRBV29-1

CDR3aa: CASSAERGAIYNEQFF
CDR3nt: TGTGCCAGCAGCGCCGAGCGGGGGGCAATCTACAATGAGCAGTTCTTC
j_gene: TRBJ2-1
abundance: NA
d_gene: TRBD2
v_gene: TRBV9

CDR3aa: CASSWDRDRALYNEQFF
CDR3nt: TGTGCCAGCAGCTGGGATCGGGACAGGGCCTTATACAATGAGCAGTTCTTC
j_gene: TRBJ2-1
abundance: NA
d_gene: TRBD1
v_gene: TRBV5-8

CDR3aa: CASSEHGGRSTDTQYF
CDR3nt: TGCGCCAGCAGTGAGCACGGGGGGAGAAGCACAGATACGCAGTATTTT
j_gene: TRBJ2-3
abundance: once
d_gene: TRBD2
v_gene: TRBV10-2

CDR3aa: CASSPTSKVNEQFF
CDR3nt: TGTGCCAGCAGCCCGACGAGCAAGGTAAATGAGCAGTTCTTC
j_gene: TRBJ2-1
abundance: NA
d_gene: NA
v_gene: TRBV7-9

CDR3aa: CASREQGAFGSYEQFF
CDR3nt: TGTGCCAGCAGGGAACAGGGGGCCTTTGGTAGCTATGAGCAGTTCTTC
j_gene: TRBJ2-1
abundance: NA
d_gene: TRBD1
v_gene: TRBV2